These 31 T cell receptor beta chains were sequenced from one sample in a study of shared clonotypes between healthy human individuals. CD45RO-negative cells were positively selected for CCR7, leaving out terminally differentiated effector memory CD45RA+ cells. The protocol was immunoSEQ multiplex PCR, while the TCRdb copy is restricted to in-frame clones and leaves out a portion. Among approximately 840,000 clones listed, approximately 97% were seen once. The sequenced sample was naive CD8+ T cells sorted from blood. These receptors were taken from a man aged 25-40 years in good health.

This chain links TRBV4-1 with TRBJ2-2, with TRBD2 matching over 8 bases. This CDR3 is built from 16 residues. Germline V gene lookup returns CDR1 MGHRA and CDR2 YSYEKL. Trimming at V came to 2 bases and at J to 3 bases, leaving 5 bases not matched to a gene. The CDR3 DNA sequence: TGCGCCAGCAGCCAATATTCCGGGGGGGACACCGGGGAGCTGTTTTTT. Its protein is CASSQYSGGDTGELFF.

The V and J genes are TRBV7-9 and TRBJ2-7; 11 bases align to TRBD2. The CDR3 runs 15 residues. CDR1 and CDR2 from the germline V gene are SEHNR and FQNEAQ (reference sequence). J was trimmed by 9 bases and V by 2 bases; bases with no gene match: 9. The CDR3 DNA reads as TGTGCCAGCAGCTTAATCGCTGTAGCGGGAGGGGCGCAGTACTTC. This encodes CASSLIAVAGGAQYF.

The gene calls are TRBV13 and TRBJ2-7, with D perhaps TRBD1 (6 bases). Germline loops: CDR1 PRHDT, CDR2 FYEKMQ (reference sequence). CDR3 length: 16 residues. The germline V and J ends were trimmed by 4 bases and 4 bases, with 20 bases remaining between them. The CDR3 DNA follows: TGTGCCAGCAGCTCCACTTACCGGGACAACCAGTACGAGCAGTACTTC. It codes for CASSSTYRDNQYEQYF.

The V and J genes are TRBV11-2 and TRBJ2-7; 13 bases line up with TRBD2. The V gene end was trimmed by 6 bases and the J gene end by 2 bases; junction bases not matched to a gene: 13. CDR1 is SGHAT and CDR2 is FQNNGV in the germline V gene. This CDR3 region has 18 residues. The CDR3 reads CASRPGGLAGSPTYEQYF. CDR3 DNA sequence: TGTGCCAGCAGACCGGGGGGACTAGCGGGATCGCCAACCTACGAGCAGTACTTC.

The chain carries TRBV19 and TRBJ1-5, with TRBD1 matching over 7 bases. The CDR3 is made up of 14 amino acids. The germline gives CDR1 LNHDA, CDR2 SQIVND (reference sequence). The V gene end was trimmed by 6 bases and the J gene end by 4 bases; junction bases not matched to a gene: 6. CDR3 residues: CASRDRVGNQPQHF. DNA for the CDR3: TGTGCCAGTAGAGACAGGGTCGGAAATCAGCCCCAGCATTTT. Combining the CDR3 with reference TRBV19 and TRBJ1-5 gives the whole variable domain DGGITQSPKYLFRKEGQNVTLSCEQNLNHDAMYWYRQDPGQGLRLIYYSQIVNDFQKGDIAEGYSVSREKKESFPLTVTSAQKNPTAFYLCASRDRVGNQPQHFGDGTRLSIL.

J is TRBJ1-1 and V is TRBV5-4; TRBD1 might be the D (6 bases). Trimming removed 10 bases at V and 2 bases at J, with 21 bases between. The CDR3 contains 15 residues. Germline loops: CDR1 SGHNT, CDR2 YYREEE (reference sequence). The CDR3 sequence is CAVTPEQGTNTEAFF. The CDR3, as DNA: TGTGCCGTAACCCCCGAACAGGGTACCAACACTGAAGCTTTCTTT.

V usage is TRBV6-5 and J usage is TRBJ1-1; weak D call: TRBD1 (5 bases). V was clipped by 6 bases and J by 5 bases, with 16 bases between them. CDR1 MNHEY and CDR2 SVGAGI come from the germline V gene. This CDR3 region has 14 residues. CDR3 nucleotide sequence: TGTGCCAGCAGCCCCGGGGGGTTGCCGACTGAAGCTTTCTTT. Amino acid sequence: CASSPGGLPTEAFF.

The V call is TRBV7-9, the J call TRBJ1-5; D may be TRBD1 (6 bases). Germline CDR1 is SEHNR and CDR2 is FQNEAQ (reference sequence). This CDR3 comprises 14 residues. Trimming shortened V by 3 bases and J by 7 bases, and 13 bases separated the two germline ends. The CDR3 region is CASSLRAGDQPQHF. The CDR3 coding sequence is TGTGCCAGCAGCTTGAGGGCAGGGGACCAGCCCCAGCATTTT.

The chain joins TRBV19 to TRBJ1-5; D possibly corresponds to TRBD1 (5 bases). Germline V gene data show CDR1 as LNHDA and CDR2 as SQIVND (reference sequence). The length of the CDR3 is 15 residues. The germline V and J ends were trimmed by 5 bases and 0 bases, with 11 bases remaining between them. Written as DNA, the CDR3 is TGTGCCAGTAGTCCCTCAGGGTATAGCAATCAGCCCCAGCATTTT. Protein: CASSPSGYSNQPQHF.

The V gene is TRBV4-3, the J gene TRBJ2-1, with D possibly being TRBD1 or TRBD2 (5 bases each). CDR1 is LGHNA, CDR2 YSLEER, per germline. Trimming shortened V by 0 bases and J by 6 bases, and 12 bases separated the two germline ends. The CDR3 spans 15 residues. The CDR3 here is CASSQDIQGPNEQFF. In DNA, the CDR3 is TGCGCCAGCAGCCAAGATATCCAGGGACCCAATGAGCAGTTCTTC.

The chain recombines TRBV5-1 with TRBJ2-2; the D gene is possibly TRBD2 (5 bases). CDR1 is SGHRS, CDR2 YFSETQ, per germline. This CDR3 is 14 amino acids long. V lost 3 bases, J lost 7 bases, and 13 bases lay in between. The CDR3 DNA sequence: TGCGCCAGCAGCTATCTACGGGGTAACGGGGAGCTGTTTTTT. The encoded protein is CASSYLRGNGELFF.

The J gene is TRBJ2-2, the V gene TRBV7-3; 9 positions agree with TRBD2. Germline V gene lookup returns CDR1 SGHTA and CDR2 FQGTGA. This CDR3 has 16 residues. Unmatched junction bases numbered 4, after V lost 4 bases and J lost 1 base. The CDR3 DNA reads TGTGCCAGCAGCTCCTTAGCGGGGGAGAACACCGGGGAGCTGTTTTTT. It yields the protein CASSSLAGENTGELFF.

The CDR3 reads CASSGEGDQPQHF. CDR3 DNA sequence: TGTGCCAGCAGTGGGGAGGGCGACCAGCCCCAGCATTTT. The genes are TRBV2 and TRBJ1-5, with no clear D. CDR3 length equals 13 residues. Germline lookup yields CDR1 SNHLY and CDR2 FYNNEI. The V end was cut by 4 bases, the J end by 7 bases, with 11 bases between.

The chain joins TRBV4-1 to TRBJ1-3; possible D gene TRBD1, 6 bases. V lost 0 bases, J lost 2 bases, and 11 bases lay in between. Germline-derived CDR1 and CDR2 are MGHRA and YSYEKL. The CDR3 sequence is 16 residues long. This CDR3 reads CASSQETGAAGNTIYF. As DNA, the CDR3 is TGCGCCAGCAGCCAAGAGACGGGGGCGGCTGGAAACACCATATATTTT.

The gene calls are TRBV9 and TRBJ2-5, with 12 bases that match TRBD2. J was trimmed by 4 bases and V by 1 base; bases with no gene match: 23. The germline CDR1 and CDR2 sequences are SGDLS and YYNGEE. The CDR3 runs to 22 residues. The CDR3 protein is CASSVPATGEPPSGRAPETQYF. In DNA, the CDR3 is TGTGCCAGCAGCGTACCAGCCACAGGAGAGCCTCCTAGCGGGAGGGCCCCAGAGACCCAGTACTTC.

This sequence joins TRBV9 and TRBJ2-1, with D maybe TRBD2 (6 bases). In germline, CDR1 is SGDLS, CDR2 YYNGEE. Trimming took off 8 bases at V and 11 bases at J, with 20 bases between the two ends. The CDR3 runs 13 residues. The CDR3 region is CASSDYRGDKQFF. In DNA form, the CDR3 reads TGTGCCAGTTCGGACTATCGGGGTGACAAGCAGTTCTTC.

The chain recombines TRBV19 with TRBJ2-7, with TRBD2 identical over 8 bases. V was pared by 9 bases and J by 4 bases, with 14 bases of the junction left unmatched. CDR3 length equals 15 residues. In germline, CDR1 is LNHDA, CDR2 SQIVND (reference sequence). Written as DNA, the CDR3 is TGTGCCAGGGGAGGGGGGACTAGATCTTTTTACGAGCAGTACTTC. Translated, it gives CARGGGTRSFYEQYF.

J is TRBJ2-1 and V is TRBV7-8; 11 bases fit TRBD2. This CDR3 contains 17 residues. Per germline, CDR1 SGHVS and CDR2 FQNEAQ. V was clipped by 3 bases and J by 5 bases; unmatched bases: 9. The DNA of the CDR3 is TGTGCCAGCAGCTTTCCCCTGGGACTAGCGGAGGACAATGAGCAGTTCTTC. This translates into CASSFPLGLAEDNEQFF. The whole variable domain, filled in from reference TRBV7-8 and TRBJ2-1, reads GAGVSQSPRYKVAKRGQDVALRCDPISGHVSLFWYQQALGQGPEFLTYFQNEAQLDKSGLPSDRFFAERPEGSVSTLKIQRTQQEDSAVYLCASSFPLGLAEDNEQFFGPGTRLTVL.

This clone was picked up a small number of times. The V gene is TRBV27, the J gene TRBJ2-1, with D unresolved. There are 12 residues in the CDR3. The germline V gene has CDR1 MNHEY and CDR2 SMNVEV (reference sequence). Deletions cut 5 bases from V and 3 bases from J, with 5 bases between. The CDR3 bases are TGTGCCAGCAGTACCGTCTACAATGAGCAGTTCTTC. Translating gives CASSTVYNEQFF.

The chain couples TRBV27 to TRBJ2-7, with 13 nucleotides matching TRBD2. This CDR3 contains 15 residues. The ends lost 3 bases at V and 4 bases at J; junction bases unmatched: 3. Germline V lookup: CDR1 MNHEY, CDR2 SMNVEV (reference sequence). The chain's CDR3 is CASSFGLAGEYEQYF. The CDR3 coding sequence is TGTGCCAGCAGTTTCGGACTAGCGGGAGAGTACGAGCAGTACTTC.

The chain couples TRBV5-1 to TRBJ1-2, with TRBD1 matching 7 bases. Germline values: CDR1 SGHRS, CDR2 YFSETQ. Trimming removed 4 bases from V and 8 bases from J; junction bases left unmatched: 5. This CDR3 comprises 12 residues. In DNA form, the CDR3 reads TGCGCCAGCAGCCAGACAGGGCAGGGCTACACCTTC. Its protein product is CASSQTGQGYTF.

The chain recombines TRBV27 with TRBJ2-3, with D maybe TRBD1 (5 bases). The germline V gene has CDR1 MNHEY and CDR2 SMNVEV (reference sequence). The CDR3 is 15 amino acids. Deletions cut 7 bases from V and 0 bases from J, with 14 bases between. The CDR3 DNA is TGTGCCAGCACTTCTGGGGCCTCTAGCACAGATACGCAGTATTTT. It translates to CASTSGASSTDTQYF.

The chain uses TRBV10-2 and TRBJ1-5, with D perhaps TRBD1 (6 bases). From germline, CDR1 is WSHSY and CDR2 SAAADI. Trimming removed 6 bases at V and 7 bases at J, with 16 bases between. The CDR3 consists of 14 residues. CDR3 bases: TGCGCCAGCAGCACATGGGACACCGGGCAGCCCCAGCATTTT. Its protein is CASSTWDTGQPQHF.

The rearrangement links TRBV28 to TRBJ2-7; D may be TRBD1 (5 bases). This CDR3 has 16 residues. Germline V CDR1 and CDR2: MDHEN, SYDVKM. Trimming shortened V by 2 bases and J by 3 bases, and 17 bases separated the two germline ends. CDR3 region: CASSLGRALLGYEQYF. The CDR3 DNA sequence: TGTGCCAGCAGTTTAGGCAGGGCCCTACTGGGCTACGAGCAGTACTTC.

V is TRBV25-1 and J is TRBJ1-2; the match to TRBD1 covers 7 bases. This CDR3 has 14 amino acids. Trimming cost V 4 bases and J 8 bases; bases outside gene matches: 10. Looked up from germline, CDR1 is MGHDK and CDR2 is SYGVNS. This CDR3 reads CASSGGTGARGYTF. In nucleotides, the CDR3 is TGTGCCAGCAGTGGGGGAACAGGGGCTCGAGGCTACACCTTC.

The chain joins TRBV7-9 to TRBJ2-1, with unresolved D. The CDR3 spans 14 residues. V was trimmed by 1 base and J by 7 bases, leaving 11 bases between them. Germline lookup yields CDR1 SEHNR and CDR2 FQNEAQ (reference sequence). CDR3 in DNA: TGTGCCAGCAGCTTAGAGCTGGGGTTTAATGAGCAGTTCTTC. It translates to CASSLELGFNEQFF.

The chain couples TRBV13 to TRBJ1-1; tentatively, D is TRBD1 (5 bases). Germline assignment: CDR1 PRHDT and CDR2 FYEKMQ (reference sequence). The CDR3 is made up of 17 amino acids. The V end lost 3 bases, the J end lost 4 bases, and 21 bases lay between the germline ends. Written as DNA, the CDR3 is TGTGCCAGCAGCTTTATAGCCGGGGGGGTCGGTAGCACTGAAGCTTTCTTT. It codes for CASSFIAGGVGSTEAFF.

The CDR3 DNA sequence: TGCAGCGCAGGACAGGGAATAGGCTACGAGCAGTACTTC. This encodes CSAGQGIGYEQYF. This chain uses TRBV29-1 with TRBJ2-7; 8 nucleotides match TRBD1. J lost 3 bases, V lost 7 bases, and 8 bases had no gene match. The CDR3 extends over 13 amino acids. The germline gives CDR1 SQVTM, CDR2 ANQGSEA.

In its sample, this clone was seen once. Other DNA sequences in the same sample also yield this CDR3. CDR3 amino acids: CASSLSGSGNQPQHF. DNA of the CDR3: TGTGCCAGCAGCTTATCAGGGAGTGGCAATCAGCCCCAGCATTTT. The genes are TRBV7-9 and TRBJ1-5, with D perhaps matching TRBD1 (5 bases). The germline gives CDR1 SEHNR, CDR2 FQNEAQ (reference sequence). CDR3 length: 15 amino acids. The ends were cut back, 2 bases at V and 2 bases at J, with 10 bases in the middle.

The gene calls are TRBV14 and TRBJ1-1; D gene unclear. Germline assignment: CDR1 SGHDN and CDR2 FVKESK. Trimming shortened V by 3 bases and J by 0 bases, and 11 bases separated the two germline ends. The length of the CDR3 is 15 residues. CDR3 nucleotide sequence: TGTGCCAGCAGCCACCCAGCAGATATGAACACTGAAGCTTTCTTT. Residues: CASSHPADMNTEAFF. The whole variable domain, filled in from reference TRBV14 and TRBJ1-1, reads EAGVTQFPSHSVIEKGQTVTLRCDPISGHDNLYWYRRVMGKEIKFLLHFVKESKQDESGMPNNRFLAERTGGTYSTLKVQPAELEDSGVYFCASSHPADMNTEAFFGQGTRLTVV.

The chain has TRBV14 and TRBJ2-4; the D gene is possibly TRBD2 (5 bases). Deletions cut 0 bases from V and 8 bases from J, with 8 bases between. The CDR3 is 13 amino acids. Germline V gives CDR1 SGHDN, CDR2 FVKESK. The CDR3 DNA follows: TGTGCCAGCAGCCAAGATCCGGGGTACATTCAGTACTTC. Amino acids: CASSQDPGYIQYF.